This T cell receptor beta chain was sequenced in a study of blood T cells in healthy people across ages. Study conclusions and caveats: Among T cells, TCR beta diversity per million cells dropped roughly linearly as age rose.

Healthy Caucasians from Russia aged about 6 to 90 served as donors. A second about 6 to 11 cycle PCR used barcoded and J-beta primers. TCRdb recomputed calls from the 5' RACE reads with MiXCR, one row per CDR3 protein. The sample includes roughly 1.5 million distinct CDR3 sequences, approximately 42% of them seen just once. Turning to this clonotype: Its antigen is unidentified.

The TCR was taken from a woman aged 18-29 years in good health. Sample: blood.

The DNA of the CDR3 is TGTGCCAGCATTCTAGCGAGTCCCACGGATACGCAGTATTTT. Protein sequence: CASILASPTDTQYF. The chain combines TRBV6-6 with TRBJ2-3, with D possibly TRBD2 on 6 matching bases. V was pared by 7 bases and J by 6 bases, with 17 bases between. The CDR3 has 14 residues. Germline lookup yields CDR1 MNHNY and CDR2 SVGAGI (reference sequence).